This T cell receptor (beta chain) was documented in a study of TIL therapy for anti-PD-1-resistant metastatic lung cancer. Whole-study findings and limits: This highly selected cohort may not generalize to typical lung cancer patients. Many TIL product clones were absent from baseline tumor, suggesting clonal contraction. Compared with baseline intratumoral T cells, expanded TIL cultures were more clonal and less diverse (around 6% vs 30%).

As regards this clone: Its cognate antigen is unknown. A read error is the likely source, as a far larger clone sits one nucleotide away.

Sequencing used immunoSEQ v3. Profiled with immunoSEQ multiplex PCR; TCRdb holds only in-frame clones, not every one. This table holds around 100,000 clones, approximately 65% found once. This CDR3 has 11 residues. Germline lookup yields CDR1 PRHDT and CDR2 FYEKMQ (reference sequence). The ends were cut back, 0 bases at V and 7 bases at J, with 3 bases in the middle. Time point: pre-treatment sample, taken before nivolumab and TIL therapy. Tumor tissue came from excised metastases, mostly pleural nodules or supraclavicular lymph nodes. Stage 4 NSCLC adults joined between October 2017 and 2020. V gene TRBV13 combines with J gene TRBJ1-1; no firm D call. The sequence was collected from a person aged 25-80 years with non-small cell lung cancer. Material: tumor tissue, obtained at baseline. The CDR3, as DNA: TGTGCCAGCAGCTTAGGGGTTGAAGCTTTCTTT. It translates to CASSLGVEAFF.